The 10 T cell receptor beta chains given below trace back to one sample, sequenced in a study of regulatory T cells in long-lasting Graves disease. Investigators prepared the TCR beta libraries by applying iRepertoire HTBI primers and Arm-PCR of CDR3 regions. Using its own MiXCR run on the multiplex PCR reads, TCRdb lists one record per CDR3 protein. The data contain 540,000 or so distinct CDR3 sequences, about 13% of them seen just once; the ten biggest clones take up 8% to 10%. As to time point: newly diagnosed GD, antithyroid drugs for less than 3 months. The TCR library was made from RNA extracted from PBMCs. The sample also formed part of further work on T cells in Graves' hyperthyroidism and ophthalmopathy.

The sample here was peripheral blood mononuclear cells (PBMCs), taken at new diagnosis, from a patient treated with antithyroid drugs. The receptors stem from a man between 25 and 39 years old with Graves disease.

This clonotype was seen at least ten times. The V call is TRBV10-3, the J call TRBJ1-2; weak D call: TRBD1 (5 bases). The germline V and J ends were trimmed by 7 bases and 5 bases, with 11 bases remaining between them. Germline V gives CDR1 ENHRY, CDR2 SYGVKD. The CDR3 is made up of 12 amino acids. This chain's CDR3 is CAITGEGYGYTF. The CDR3 DNA sequence: TGTGCCATCACGGGGGAGGGATATGGCTACACCTTC.

This clonotype was seen at least ten times. The chain has TRBV12-3 or TRBV12-4 and TRBJ2-7; 8 bases map to TRBD1. This CDR3 has 13 amino acids. V shed 7 bases, J shed 1 base, and the junction held 3 bases outside the gene matches. DNA for the CDR3: TGTGCCAGCACCCGGGACAGGTCCTACGAGCAGTACTTC. The encoded protein is CASTRDRSYEQYF.

The rearrangement uses TRBV9 and TRBJ2-7, with D perhaps being TRBD1 or TRBD2 (5 bases each). The V gene's germline CDR1 is SGDLS and CDR2 YYNGEE. The CDR3 totals 15 residues. V was pared by 0 bases and J by 6 bases, with 16 bases between. CDR3 DNA: TGTGCCAGCAGCGTAGCTGGGACGGGATCTGCCGAGCAGTACTTC. As protein: CASSVAGTGSAEQYF. The complete variable domain, with remaining parts taken from reference TRBV9 and TRBJ2-7, reads DSGVTQTPKHLITATGQRVTLRCSPRSGDLSVYWYQQSLDQGLQFLIQYYNGEERAKGNILERFSAQQFPDLHSELNLSSLELGDSALYFCASSVAGTGSAEQYFGPGTRLTVT.

This clonotype was seen at least ten times. The chain carries TRBV18 and TRBJ1-5; D unclear. This CDR3 contains 16 residues. Between the trimmed V and J ends, which lost 1 base and 5 bases, there was a span of 15 bases. Germline values: CDR1 KGHSH, CDR2 LQKENI. The CDR3 DNA is TGTGCCAGCTCACCACAGGGCCGGGCTAAATATCAGCCCCAGCATTTT. Encoded protein: CASSPQGRAKYQPQHF.

This clonotype has a handful of counts. This chain joins TRBV6-2 or TRBV6-3 and TRBJ2-3; D remains unclear. From germline, CDR1 is MNHEY and CDR2 SVGEGT. There are 14 residues in the CDR3. The V and J ends lost 7 bases and 1 base respectively, with 12 bases between them. CDR3 sequence reads: CASTDGSGTDTQYF. Here the CDR3 DNA reads TGTGCCAGCACCGACGGGTCCGGCACAGATACGCAGTATTTT.

This clonotype was observed at least ten times. The chain has TRBV2 and TRBJ2-7; the D gene is possibly TRBD2 (6 bases). The CDR3 is 15 amino acids. The germline V gene has CDR1 SNHLY and CDR2 FYNNEI. The V end was cut by 4 bases, the J end by 2 bases, with 15 bases between. This chain's CDR3 is CASSVQGGRTYEQYF. The DNA for the CDR3 is TGTGCCAGCAGTGTCCAGGGAGGCAGGACCTACGAGCAGTACTTC.

This clonotype showed up many times. V usage is TRBV20-1 and J usage is TRBJ1-1, with 7 bases aligning to TRBD1. V trimming: 4 bases; J trimming: 4 bases; junction bases outside the gene matches: 9. The germline V gene encodes CDR1 DFQATT and CDR2 SNEGSKA (reference sequence). The CDR3 is made up of 14 amino acids. The CDR3 loop reads CSAKYRGSGTEAFF. The CDR3 DNA reads as TGCAGTGCTAAATACAGGGGATCGGGCACTGAAGCTTTCTTT.

This clonotype was counted many times. The chain couples TRBV6-1 to TRBJ2-1; 8 bases line up with TRBD2. With V trimmed by 6 bases and J by 0 bases, 4 bases remained unmatched. CDR3 length: 15 amino acids. The germline V gene has CDR1 MNHNS and CDR2 SASEGT. As DNA, the CDR3 is TGTGCCAGCAGGACGACTAGCGCCTCCTACAATGAGCAGTTCTTC. Translation: CASRTTSASYNEQFF.

This clonotype has a count of ten or more. This rearrangement joins TRBV12-3 or TRBV12-4 to TRBJ2-1; 10 bases are a match to TRBD2. The length of the CDR3 is 14 residues. V was pared by 7 bases and J by 10 bases, with 10 bases of the junction left unmatched. This CDR3 is CASTHASGRGEQFF. The CDR3 coding sequence is TGTGCCAGCACCCACGCTAGCGGGAGAGGGGAGCAGTTCTTC.

This clonotype was detected many times. This chain connects TRBV13 to TRBJ2-1; 11 bases are a match to TRBD2. The CDR3 extends over 16 amino acids. V lost 5 bases to trimming and J lost 4 bases; unmatched junction nucleotides: 7. CDR1 and CDR2 (germline): PRHDT, FYEKMQ (reference sequence). The CDR3 is CASSAGTSGNYNEQFF. The CDR3 nucleotides read TGTGCCAGCAGCGCAGGGACTAGCGGAAATTACAATGAGCAGTTCTTC.